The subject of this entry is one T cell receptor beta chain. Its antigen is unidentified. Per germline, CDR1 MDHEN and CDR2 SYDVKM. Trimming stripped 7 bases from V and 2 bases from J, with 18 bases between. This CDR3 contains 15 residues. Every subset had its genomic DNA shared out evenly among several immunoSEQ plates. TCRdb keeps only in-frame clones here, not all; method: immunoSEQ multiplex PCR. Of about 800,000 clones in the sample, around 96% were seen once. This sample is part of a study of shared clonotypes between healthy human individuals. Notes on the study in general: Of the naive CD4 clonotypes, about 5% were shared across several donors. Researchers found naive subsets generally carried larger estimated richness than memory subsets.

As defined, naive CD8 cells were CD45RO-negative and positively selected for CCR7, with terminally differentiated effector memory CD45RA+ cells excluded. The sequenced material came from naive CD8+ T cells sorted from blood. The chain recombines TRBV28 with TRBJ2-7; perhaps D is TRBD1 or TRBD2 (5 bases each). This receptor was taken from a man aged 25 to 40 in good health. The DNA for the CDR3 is TGTGCCAGCACCCTCGAGGGGACGCGGGCCTACGAGCAGTACTTC. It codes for CASTLEGTRAYEQYF.